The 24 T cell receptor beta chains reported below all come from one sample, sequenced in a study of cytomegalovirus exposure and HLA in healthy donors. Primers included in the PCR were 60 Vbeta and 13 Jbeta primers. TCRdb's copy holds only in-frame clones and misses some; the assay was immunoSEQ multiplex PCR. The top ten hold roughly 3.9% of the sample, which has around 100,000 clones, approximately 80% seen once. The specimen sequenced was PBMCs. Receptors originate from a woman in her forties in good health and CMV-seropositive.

The CDR3 sequence: CASSLLADYSGANVLTF. Here the CDR3 DNA reads TGTGCCAGCAGCTTGCTAGCGGACTACTCTGGGGCCAACGTCCTGACTTTC. The V call is TRBV5-4, the J call TRBJ2-6, with 7 bases lining up with TRBD2. Germline loops: CDR1 SGHNT, CDR2 YYREEE (reference sequence). The V and J ends lost 1 base and 0 bases, in that order; junction bases with no gene match: 4. The CDR3 runs 17 residues.

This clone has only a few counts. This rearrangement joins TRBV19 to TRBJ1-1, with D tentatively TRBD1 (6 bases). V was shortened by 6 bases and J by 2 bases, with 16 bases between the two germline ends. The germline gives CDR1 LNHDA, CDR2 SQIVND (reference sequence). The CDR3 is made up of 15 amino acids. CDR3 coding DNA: TGTGCCAGTAGGTTAGGCAGGGGTGAAAACACTGAAGCTTTCTTT. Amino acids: CASRLGRGENTEAFF.

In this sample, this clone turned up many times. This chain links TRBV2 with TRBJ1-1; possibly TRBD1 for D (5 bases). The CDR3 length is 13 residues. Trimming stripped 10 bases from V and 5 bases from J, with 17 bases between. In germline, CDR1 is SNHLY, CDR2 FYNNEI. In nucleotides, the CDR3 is TGTGCCAATCGGGCAGGGCGGGGGACTGAAGCTTTCTTT. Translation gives CANRAGRGTEAFF.

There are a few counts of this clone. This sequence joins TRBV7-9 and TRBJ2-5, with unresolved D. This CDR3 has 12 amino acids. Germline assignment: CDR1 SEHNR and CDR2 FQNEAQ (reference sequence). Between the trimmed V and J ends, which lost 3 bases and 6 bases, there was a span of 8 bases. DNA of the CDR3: TGTGCCAGCAGCTTCGGGTTGAAGACCCAGTACTTC. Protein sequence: CASSFGLKTQYF.

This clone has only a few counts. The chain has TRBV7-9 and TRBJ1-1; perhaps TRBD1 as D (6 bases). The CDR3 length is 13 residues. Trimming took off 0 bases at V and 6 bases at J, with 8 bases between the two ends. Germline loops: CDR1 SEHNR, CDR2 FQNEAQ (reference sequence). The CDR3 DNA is TGTGCCAGCAGCTTAGCAGGGGGATCTGAAGCTTTCTTT. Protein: CASSLAGGSEAFF.

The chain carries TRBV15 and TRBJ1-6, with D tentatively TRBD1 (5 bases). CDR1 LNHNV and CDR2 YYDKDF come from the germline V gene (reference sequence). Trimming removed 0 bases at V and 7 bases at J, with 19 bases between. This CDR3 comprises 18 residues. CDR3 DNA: TGTGCCACCAGCAGAGATTGGGGCGGGACCCGAACGAATTCACCCCTCCACTTT. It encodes CATSRDWGGTRTNSPLHF.

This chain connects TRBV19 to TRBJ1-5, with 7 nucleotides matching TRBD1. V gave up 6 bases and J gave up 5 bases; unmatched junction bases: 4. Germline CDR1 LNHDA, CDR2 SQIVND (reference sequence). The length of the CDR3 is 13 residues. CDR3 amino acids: CASSNTGDQPQHF. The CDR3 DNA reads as TGTGCCAGTAGCAATACAGGGGATCAGCCCCAGCATTTT.

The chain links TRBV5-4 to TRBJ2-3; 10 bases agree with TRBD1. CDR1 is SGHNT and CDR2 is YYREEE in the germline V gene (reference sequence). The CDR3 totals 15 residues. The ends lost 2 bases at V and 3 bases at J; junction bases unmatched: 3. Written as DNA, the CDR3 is TGTGCCAGCAGCTTAGGGGACAGGGGAACAGATACGCAGTATTTT. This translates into CASSLGDRGTDTQYF. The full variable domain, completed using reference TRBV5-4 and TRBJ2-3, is ETGVTQSPTHLIKTRGQQVTLRCSSQSGHNTVSWYQQALGQGPQFIFQYYREEENGRGNFPPRFSGLQFPNYSSELNVNALELDDSALYLCASSLGDRGTDTQYFGPGTRLTVL.

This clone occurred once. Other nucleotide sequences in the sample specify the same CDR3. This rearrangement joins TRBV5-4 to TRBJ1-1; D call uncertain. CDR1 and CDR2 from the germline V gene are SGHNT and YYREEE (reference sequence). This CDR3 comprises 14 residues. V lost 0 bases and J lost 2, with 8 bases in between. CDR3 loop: CASSLAPGNTEAFF. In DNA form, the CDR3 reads TGTGCCAGCAGCTTGGCCCCAGGCAACACTGAAGCTTTCTTT.

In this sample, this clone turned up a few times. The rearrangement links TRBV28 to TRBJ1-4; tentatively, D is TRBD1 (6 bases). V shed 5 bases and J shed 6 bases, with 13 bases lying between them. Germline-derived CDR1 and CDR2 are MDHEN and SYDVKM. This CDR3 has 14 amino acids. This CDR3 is CASSPGHSHEKLFF. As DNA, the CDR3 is TGTGCCAGCAGTCCGGGACATTCTCATGAAAAACTGTTTTTT.

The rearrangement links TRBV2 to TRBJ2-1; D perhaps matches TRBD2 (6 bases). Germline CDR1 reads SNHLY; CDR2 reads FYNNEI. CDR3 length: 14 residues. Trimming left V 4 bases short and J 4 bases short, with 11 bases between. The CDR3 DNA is TGTGCCAGCAGTGTTTCTAGCGCATACAATGAGCAGTTCTTC. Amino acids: CASSVSSAYNEQFF.

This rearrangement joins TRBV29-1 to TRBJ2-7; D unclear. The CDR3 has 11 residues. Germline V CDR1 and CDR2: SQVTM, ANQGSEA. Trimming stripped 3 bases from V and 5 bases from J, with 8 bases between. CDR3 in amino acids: CSVEEYDEQYF. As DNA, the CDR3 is TGCAGCGTTGAGGAGTACGACGAGCAGTACTTC.

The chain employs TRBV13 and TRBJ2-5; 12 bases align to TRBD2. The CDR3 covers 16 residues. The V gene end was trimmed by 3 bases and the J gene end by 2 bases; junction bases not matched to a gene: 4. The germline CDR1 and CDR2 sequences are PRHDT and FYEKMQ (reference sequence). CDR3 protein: CASSFPGLAGQETQYF. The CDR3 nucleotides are TGTGCCAGCAGCTTCCCTGGACTAGCGGGACAAGAGACCCAGTACTTC.

In nucleotides, the CDR3 is TGTGCCAGCAGCTTAGAAGGGAGTAGCGGGAGGAATGAGCAGTTCTTC. Encoded protein: CASSLEGSSGRNEQFF. The V gene is TRBV11-2, the J gene TRBJ2-1, with 10 bases aligning to TRBD2. The J segment lost 7 bases and the V segment lost 0 bases, leaving 6 bases of the junction unmatched. The CDR3 is made up of 16 amino acids. Looked up from germline, CDR1 is SGHAT and CDR2 is FQNNGV.

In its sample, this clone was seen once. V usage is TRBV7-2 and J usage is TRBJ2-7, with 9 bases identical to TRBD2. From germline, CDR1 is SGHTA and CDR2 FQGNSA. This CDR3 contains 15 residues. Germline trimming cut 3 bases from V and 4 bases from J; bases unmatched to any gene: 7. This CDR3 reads CASSFTTSGLYEQYF. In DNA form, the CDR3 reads TGTGCCAGCAGCTTTACGACTAGCGGCCTTTACGAGCAGTACTTC.

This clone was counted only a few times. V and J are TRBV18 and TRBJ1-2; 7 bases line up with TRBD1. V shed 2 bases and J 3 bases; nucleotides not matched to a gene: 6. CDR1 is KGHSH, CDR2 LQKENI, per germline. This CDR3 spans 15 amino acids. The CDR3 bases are TGTGCCAGCTCACCATATACGGGACAGCACTATGGCTACACCTTC. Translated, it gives CASSPYTGQHYGYTF. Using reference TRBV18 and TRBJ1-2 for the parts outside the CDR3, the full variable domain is NAGVMQNPRHLVRRRGQEARLRCSPMKGHSHVYWYRQLPEEGLKFMVYLQKENIIDESGMPKERFSAEFPKEGPSILRIQQVVRGDSAAYFCASSPYTGQHYGYTFGSGTRLTVV.

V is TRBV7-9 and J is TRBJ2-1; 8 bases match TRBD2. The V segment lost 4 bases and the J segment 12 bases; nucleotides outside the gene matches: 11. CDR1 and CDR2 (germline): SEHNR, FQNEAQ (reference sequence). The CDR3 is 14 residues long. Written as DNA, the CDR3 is TGTGCCAGCAGCTCCAGAGTAGCGGGATACGGGCAGTTCTTC. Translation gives CASSSRVAGYGQFF.

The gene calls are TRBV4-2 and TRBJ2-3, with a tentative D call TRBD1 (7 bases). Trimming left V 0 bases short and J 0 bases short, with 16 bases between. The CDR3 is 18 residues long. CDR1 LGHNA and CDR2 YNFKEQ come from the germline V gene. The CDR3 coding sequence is TGTGCCAGCAGCCAAGATCGGGGGACAGAGACTAGCACAGATACGCAGTATTTT. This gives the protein CASSQDRGTETSTDTQYF.

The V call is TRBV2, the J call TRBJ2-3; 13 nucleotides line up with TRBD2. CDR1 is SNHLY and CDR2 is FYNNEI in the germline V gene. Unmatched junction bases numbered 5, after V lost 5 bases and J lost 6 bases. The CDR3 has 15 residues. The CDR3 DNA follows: TGTGCCAGCAGTTCCGGACTAGCGGGAGTGGATACGCAGTATTTT. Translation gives CASSSGLAGVDTQYF.

CDR3 DNA: TGTGCCAGCAGCGTAGGAGGACTAGTTTTAGATGAGCAGTTCTTC. Translated: CASSVGGLVLDEQFF. The J gene is TRBJ2-1, the V gene TRBV9; TRBD2 matches at 7 bases. In germline, CDR1 is SGDLS, CDR2 YYNGEE. V was pared by 0 bases and J by 8 bases, with 8 bases of the junction left unmatched. CDR3 length equals 15 residues.

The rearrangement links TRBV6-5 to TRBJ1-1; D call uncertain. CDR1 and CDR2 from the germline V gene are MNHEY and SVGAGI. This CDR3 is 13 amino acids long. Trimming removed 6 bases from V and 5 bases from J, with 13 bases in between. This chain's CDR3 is CASRKRPETEAFF. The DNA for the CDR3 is TGTGCCAGCAGAAAGAGGCCCGAGACTGAAGCTTTCTTT.

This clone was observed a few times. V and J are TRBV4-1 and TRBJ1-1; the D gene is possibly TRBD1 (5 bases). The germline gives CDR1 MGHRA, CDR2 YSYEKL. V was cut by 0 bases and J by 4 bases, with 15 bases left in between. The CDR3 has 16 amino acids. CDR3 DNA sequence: TGCGCCAGCAGCCAAGATCAGGCGGGGGTCGGCACTGAAGCTTTCTTT. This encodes CASSQDQAGVGTEAFF.

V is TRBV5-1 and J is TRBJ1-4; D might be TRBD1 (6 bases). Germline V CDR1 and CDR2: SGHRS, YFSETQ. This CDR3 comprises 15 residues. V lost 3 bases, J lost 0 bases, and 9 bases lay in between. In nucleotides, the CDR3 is TGCGCCAGCAGCTCACAGGGAACAACTAATGAAAAACTGTTTTTT. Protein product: CASSSQGTTNEKLFF.

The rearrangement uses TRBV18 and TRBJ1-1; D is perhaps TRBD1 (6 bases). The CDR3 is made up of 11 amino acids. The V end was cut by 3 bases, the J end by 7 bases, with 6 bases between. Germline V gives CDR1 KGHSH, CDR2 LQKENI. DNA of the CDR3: TGTGCCAGCTCACCGGACAGTGAAGCTTTCTTT. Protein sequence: CASSPDSEAFF.